This T cell receptor beta chain stems from a study of shared clonotypes between healthy human individuals. Findings of the study overall: Sampling included only blood; tissue repertoires likely differ. Clonotypes which were not shared had lower generation probabilities than clonotypes that all four donors shared.

Recent acute infections and vaccinations were absent in the healthy HIV-negative adult donors. The authors loaded about 200 ng DNA, 27,000 or so T cell genomes, into sorted-subset replicate PCRs. The repertoire was sequenced with immunoSEQ multiplex PCR; TCRdb's copy has only in-frame clones and lacks some. The repertoire has approximately 2.5 million clones, under 95% of them found once; the top ten carry 0.36%. A note on this clone: Its target is not known.

The length of the CDR3 is 13 residues. V lost 3 bases to trimming and J lost 10 bases, with 12 bases between them. Germline V gives CDR1 MGHRA, CDR2 YSYEKL. The sequence came from a man in his late teens or twenties in good health. Some clones in this sample may be carry-over from other donors' samples. The sequenced sample was naive CD4+ T cells from PBMCs. The sample's subset: CD45RA+ positively selected. The V and J genes are TRBV4-1 and TRBJ2-2, with a tentative D call TRBD2 (6 bases). The DNA of the CDR3 is TGCGCCAGCAGCCAGCCTGCGGGGCAGGAGCTGTTTTTT. Translated: CASSQPAGQELFF.